This TCR beta chain was captured in a study of lymphopenia after photon versus proton radiotherapy. General study findings and limits: Post-nadir diversity loss with photons came from oligoclonal expansion, particularly CD8+ Temra cells. A bigger post-nadir fall in TCR diversity correlated inversely with survival time in deceased patients. Proton therapy kept repertoires fairly stable, unlike photons, which gained effector/memory cells. Authors raise, but do not show, better survival with proton therapy.

Assay used: immunoSEQ multiplex PCR; TCRdb lists only in-frame clones, some missing. Counted here are about 16,000 clones, about 85% occurring once; the ten biggest clones make up 55% to 60%. This CDR3 has 16 residues. The germline CDR1 and CDR2 sequences are MDHEN and SYDVKM. V lost 6 bases, J lost 1 base, and 9 bases stayed unmatched. This clone was detected once. What it binds is not known. The TCR sequence derives from a woman aged 60-75 years with cholangiocarcinoma. Some clones in this sample may be carry-over from other donors' samples. The J gene is TRBJ2-5, the V gene TRBV28; 9 bases fit TRBD1. The sequenced sample was peripheral blood, obtained from a patient treated with proton-based radiotherapy. The CDR3 coding sequence is TGTGCCAGCAGCCTCACGGGACAGGGCTCCCAAGAGACCCAGTACTTC. Its protein is CASSLTGQGSQETQYF.